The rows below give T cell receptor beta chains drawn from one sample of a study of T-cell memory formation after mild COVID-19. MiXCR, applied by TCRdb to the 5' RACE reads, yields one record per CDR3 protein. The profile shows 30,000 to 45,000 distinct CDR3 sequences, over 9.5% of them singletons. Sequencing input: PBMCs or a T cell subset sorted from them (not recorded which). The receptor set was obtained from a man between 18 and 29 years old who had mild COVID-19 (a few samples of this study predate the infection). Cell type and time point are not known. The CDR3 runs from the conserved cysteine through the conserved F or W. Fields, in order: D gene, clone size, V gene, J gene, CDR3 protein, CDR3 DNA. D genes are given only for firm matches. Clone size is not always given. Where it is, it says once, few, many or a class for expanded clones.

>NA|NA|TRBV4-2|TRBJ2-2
CASSQVGSGELFF
TGTGCCAGCAGCCAAGTAGGGTCCGGGGAGCTGTTTTTT
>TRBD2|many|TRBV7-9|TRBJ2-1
CASRYSGGALNEQFF
TGTGCCAGCAGGTATAGCGGGGGGGCGCTTAATGAGCAGTTCTTC
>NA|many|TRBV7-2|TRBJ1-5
CASSLDRQPQHF
TGTGCCAGCAGCTTAGACCGTCAGCCCCAGCATTTT
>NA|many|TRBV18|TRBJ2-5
CASSPDGYRQETQYF
TGTGCCAGCTCACCGGACGGCTACCGGCAAGAGACCCAGTACTTC
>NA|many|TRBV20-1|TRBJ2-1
CSATGYSYNEQFF
TGCAGTGCCACGGGATACTCCTACAATGAGCAGTTCTTC
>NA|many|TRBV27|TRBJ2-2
CASSLRGIGELFF
TGTGCCAGCAGTTTGAGAGGGATCGGGGAGCTGTTTTTT
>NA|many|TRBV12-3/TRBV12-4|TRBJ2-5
CASSPFQIGETQYF
TGTGCCAGCAGTCCCTTTCAAATTGGGGAGACCCAGTACTTC
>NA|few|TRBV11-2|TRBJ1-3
CASSLVSSGNTIYF
TGTGCCAGCAGCTTAGTCTCCTCTGGAAACACCATATATTTT
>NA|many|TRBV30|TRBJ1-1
CAWSRFGGNTEAFF
TGTGCCTGGAGTAGGTTTGGGGGAAACACTGAAGCTTTCTTT
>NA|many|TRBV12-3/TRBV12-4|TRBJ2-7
CASSLGTSYYEQYF
TGTGCCAGCAGTTTGGGGACATCCTACTACGAGCAGTACTTC
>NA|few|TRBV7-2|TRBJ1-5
CASSLSLRQPQHF
TGTGCCAGCAGCTTATCCCTTCGCCAGCCCCAGCATTTT
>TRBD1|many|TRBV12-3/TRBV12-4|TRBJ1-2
CASTLDRGSVTF
TGTGCCAGCACCCTGGACAGGGGGTCGGTCACCTTC
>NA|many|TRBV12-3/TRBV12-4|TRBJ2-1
CASSTQGPGNEQFF
TGTGCCAGCAGTACGCAAGGCCCGGGGAATGAGCAGTTCTTC
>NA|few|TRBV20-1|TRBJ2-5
CSARELTGRETQYF
TGCAGTGCTAGAGAACTAACAGGGAGAGAGACCCAGTACTTC
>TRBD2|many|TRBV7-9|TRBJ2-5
CASREGLADQETQYF
TGTGCCAGCAGGGAGGGACTAGCCGACCAAGAGACCCAGTACTTC
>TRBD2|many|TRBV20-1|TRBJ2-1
CSARDRGLAGAPNEQFF
TGCAGTGCTAGAGATAGGGGACTAGCGGGGGCCCCCAATGAGCAGTTCTTC
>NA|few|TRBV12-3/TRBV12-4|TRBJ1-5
CASSLGSGGNQPQHF
TGTGCCAGCAGTTTAGGGTCGGGTGGCAATCAGCCCCAGCATTTT
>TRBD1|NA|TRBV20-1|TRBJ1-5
CSVGQGDQPQHF
TGCAGCGTCGGACAGGGAGATCAGCCCCAGCATTTT
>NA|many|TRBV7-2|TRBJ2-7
CASSLVYSGNNEQYF
TGTGCCAGCAGCTTAGTCTACTCAGGGAATAACGAGCAGTACTTC
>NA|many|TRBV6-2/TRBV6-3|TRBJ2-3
CASSYSSTDTQYF
TGTGCCAGCAGTTACTCCAGCACAGATACGCAGTATTTT
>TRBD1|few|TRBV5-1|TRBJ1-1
CASIGRTGGYTEAFF
TGCGCCAGCATAGGAAGGACAGGGGGGTACACTGAAGCTTTCTTT
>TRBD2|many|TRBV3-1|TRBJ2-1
CASKAGGGNNEQFF
TGTGCCAGCAAAGCGGGGGGAGGCAACAATGAGCAGTTCTTC
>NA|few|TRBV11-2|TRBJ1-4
CASSLNPIATNEKLFF
TGTGCCAGCAGCTTGAACCCGATTGCAACTAATGAAAAACTGTTTTTT
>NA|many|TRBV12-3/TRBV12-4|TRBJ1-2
CASSTGFWAGGYTF
TGTGCCAGCAGTACGGGTTTTTGGGCCGGGGGCTACACCTTC
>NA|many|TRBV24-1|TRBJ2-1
CATSRAGDLRNEQFF
TGTGCCACCAGTAGGGCAGGCGACCTTAGGAATGAGCAGTTCTTC
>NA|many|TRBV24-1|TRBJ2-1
CATSDFVRVNEQFF
TGTGCCACCAGTGATTTCGTCAGGGTGAATGAGCAGTTCTTC
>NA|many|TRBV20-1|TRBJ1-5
CSAREGPPHQPQHF
TGCAGTGCTAGAGAGGGTCCCCCTCATCAGCCCCAGCATTTT
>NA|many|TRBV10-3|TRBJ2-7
CAISQGTYEQYF
TGTGCCATCAGTCAGGGGACCTACGAGCAGTACTTC
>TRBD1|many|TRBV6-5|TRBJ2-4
CASRPAGQGPGNIQYF
TGTGCCAGCAGGCCTGCAGGACAGGGGCCAGGAAACATTCAGTACTTC
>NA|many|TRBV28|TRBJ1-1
CASSFPRGAFF
TGTGCCAGCAGTTTTCCGAGGGGCGCTTTCTTT
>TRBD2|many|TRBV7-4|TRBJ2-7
CASSLGLAARRKDEQYF
TGTGCCAGCAGCCTCGGACTAGCGGCCAGACGAAAAGACGAGCAGTACTTC
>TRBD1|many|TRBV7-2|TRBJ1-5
CASSLLGQGKNQPQHF
TGTGCCAGCAGCTTATTGGGACAGGGGAAAAATCAGCCCCAGCATTTT
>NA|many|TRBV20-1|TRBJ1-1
CSAWRGNTEAFF
TGCAGTGCATGGAGGGGGAACACTGAAGCTTTCTTT
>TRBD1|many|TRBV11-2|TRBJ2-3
CASTTGTGVSDTQYF
TGTGCCAGCACCACCGGGACAGGGGTTTCAGATACGCAGTATTTT
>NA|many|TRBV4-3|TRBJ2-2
CASSQVTGASGELFF
TGCGCCAGCAGCCAAGTCACCGGGGCGTCCGGGGAGCTGTTTTTT
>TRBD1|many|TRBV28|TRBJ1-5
CASSGTGGVYQPQHF
TGTGCCAGCAGCGGGACAGGGGGTGTTTATCAGCCCCAGCATTTT
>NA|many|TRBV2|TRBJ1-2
CASSELVNYGYTF
TGTGCCAGCAGTGAATTGGTCAACTATGGCTACACCTTC
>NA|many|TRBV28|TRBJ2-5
CASSLFGAGETQYF
TGTGCCAGCAGTTTGTTTGGGGCGGGAGAGACCCAGTACTTC
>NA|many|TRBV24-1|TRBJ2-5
CATSDEGGGQGLGTQYF
TGTGCCACCAGTGATGAGGGTGGTGGACAAGGGTTGGGGACCCAGTACTTC
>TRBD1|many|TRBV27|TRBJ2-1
CASSPFGAGGYDEQFF
TGTGCCAGCAGTCCTTTTGGGGCAGGGGGTTATGATGAGCAGTTCTTC
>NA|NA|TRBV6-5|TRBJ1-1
CASTSHMNTEAFF
TGTGCCAGCACCAGTCACATGAACACTGAAGCTTTCTTT
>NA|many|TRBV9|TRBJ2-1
CASSVGGGAGSYNEQFF
TGTGCCAGCAGCGTAGGTGGGGGGGCTGGCTCCTACAATGAGCAGTTCTTC
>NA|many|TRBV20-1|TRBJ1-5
CSALLGTDSNQPQHF
TGCAGTGCCCTCCTGGGGACGGATAGCAATCAGCCCCAGCATTTT